This TCR beta chain stems from a study of T cell responses to AZD1222 COVID-19 vaccine. Remarks on this clone: Its matching antigen is unknown.

Study conclusions and caveats: Possibly, clonal diversity was underestimated; donors were largely white British and included more females.

Data came from immunoSEQ multiplex PCR; TCRdb stores just in-frame clones and leaves some out. The table has fewer than 110,000 clones, 80% to 90% seen once; the top ten hold 6.5% to 8%. This CDR3 has 15 amino acids. The germline gives CDR1 MDHEN, CDR2 SYDVKM. Trimming took 5 bases from V and 6 from J, leaving 17 bases between them. V is TRBV28 and J is TRBJ2-1; D is perhaps TRBD1 or TRBD2 (7 bases each). This receptor was obtained from an adult in good health. The specimen comprised peripheral blood, sampled on day 0 of AZD1222 vaccination. As DNA, the CDR3 is TGTGCCAGCAGTCTAGACAGGGAGGGATTCAATGAGCAGTTCTTC. It yields the protein CASSLDREGFNEQFF.